This TCR beta chain came from a study of T cell repertoires in cytomegalovirus infection. Overall study context: In public TCR beta signatures, there were indications of both CMV infection and matching HLA type. Whole-study results and caveats: Clonotypes of TCR beta that were HLA-C-restricted and CMV-specific dominated the ex vivo response. Carriers of CMV plus the relevant HLA were identified by cumulative public TCR beta family frequency.

About this clonotype itself: Its specificity is not known.

TCRdb reprocessed the reads with MiXCR, giving one entry per CDR3 protein. The data contain about 360,000 distinct CDR3 sequences, about a sixth of them seen just once; the ten biggest clones take up around 10%. After removal of 6 bases from V and 2 bases from J, the junction contained 9 bases not matched to a gene. The CDR3 is 15 amino acids. Source material: PBMCs. The sequence was collected from a human donor in good health (CMV status not recorded). Some clones in this sample may be carry-over from other donors' samples. The V and J genes are TRBV12-3 or TRBV12-4 and TRBJ2-5, with 7 bases aligning to TRBD2. The CDR3 coding sequence is TGTGCCAGCAGCTCCATGGGGGGGGGGCAAGAGACCCAGTACTTC. Residues: CASSSMGGGQETQYF.